This T cell receptor beta chain originates from a study of identical twins. Study results and limitations: Abundant beta clonotypes from cord blood bore fewer insertions; memory repertoires lacked this pattern.

The CDR3 extends over 16 amino acids. With 4 bases removed from V and 6 bases from J, the gap between germline ends came to 18 bases. This clonotype was recorded many times. Antigen unknown. Template switching (which added a universal primer site) was used, and cDNA carried unique molecular identifiers. TCRdb passed the 5' RACE reads through MiXCR, listing each CDR3 protein once. The sample lists about 160,000 distinct CDR3 sequences; 3% to 4.5% were seen once. Healthy Caucasian donors formed the entire cohort. Sequenced: memory T cells sorted from blood. V and J are TRBV12-3 or TRBV12-4 and TRBJ2-2; D uncertain. This clonotype was sampled from a young man in good health. The CDR3 loop reads CASSYIRSTVPGELFF. The CDR3 DNA reads TGTGCCAGCAGTTATATCCGATCGACGGTGCCCGGGGAGCTGTTTTTT.